The rows below give T cell receptor beta chains drawn from one sample of a study of blood T cell repertoires in COVID-19. Sequenced by immunoSEQ multiplex PCR; TCRdb stores in-frame clones only, minus some. The table records about 160,000 clones, roughly 82% of them present only once. Sample: peripheral blood. All receptors derive from a woman aged 40 to 49 with COVID-19, enrolled during active disease. Both conserved end residues are part of each CDR3. The D gene is left open where the match is weak. Clone size appears in some rows only: once, few, many, or a class for an expanded clone.

size: NA
D: NA
J: TRBJ2-3
V: TRBV6-5
CDR3: CASSYYGKSTDTQYF
DNA: TGTGCCAGCAGTTATTATGGCAAAAGCACAGATACGCAGTATTTT

size: NA
D: TRBD2
J: TRBJ2-3
V: TRBV19
CDR3: CASSWRTGTSSPDTQYF
DNA: TGTGCCAGTAGTTGGCGTACCGGGACTAGCTCACCAGATACGCAGTATTTT

size: NA
D: NA
J: TRBJ2-1
V: TRBV7-9
CDR3: CASSLLLATYNEQFF
DNA: TGTGCCAGCAGCTTGCTCCTAGCGACCTACAATGAGCAGTTCTTC

size: NA
D: NA
J: TRBJ2-7
V: TRBV28
CDR3: CASRLRQIPYEQYF
DNA: TGTGCCAGCCGGTTGCGGCAGATACCCTACGAGCAGTACTTC

size: NA
D: NA
J: TRBJ2-3
V: TRBV5-4
CDR3: CASSPPLGTDTQYF
DNA: TGTGCCAGCAGCCCCCCCCTAGGCACAGATACGCAGTATTTT

size: NA
D: NA
J: TRBJ2-4
V: TRBV29-1
CDR3: CSVARVNIQYF
DNA: TGCAGCGTTGCCAGGGTGAACATTCAGTACTTC

size: NA
D: NA
J: TRBJ2-3
V: TRBV24-1
CDR3: CATSDLRSTDTQYF
DNA: TGTGCCACCAGTGATTTGCGTAGCACAGATACGCAGTATTTT

size: NA
D: NA
J: TRBJ2-5
V: TRBV6-1
CDR3: CASSEAGEALGTQYF
DNA: TGTGCCAGCAGTGAAGCGGGGGAGGCCCTTGGGACCCAGTACTTC

size: NA
D: TRBD2
J: TRBJ2-1
V: TRBV9
CDR3: CASSPGGTSGVGEQFF
DNA: TGTGCCAGCAGCCCGGGGGGGACTAGCGGCGTTGGTGAGCAGTTCTTC

size: NA
D: NA
J: TRBJ2-5
V: TRBV18
CDR3: CASSPQGGPETQYF
DNA: TGTGCCAGCTCACCGCAGGGGGGCCCGGAGACCCAGTACTTC

size: few
D: NA
J: TRBJ2-3
V: TRBV5-1
CDR3: CASRRVTDTQYF
DNA: TGCGCCAGCCGGCGGGTCACAGATACGCAGTATTTT

size: NA
D: TRBD1
J: TRBJ1-1
V: TRBV6-5
CDR3: CASRGDRTNTEAFF
DNA: TGTGCCAGCAGGGGGGACAGGACGAACACTGAAGCTTTCTTT

size: NA
D: NA
J: TRBJ1-4
V: TRBV30
CDR3: CAWGAMAGDEKLFF
DNA: TGTGCCTGGGGGGCCATGGCGGGGGATGAAAAACTGTTTTTT

size: NA
D: TRBD1
J: TRBJ1-2
V: TRBV2
CDR3: CASSSDRDRVYGYTF
DNA: TGTGCCAGCAGTTCAGACCGGGACAGGGTGTATGGCTACACCTTC

size: NA
D: NA
J: TRBJ1-1
V: TRBV15
CDR3: CATTLDTNTEAFF
DNA: TGTGCCACCACCTTGGACACGAACACTGAAGCTTTCTTT

size: once
D: TRBD1
J: TRBJ2-7
V: TRBV11-2
CDR3: CASSIQGEQYF
DNA: TGTGCCAGCAGCATACAGGGGGAGCAGTACTTC

size: many
D: TRBD2
J: TRBJ2-2
V: TRBV14
CDR3: CASSQESLAGVSGELFF
DNA: TGTGCCAGCAGCCAAGAAAGCCTAGCGGGAGTTTCCGGGGAGCTGTTTTTT

size: once
D: TRBD2
J: TRBJ2-3
V: TRBV29-1
CDR3: CSVVAGGRSDTQYF
DNA: TGCAGCGTTGTGGCGGGAGGGCGGTCAGATACGCAGTATTTT

size: few
D: NA
J: TRBJ2-3
V: TRBV19
CDR3: CASSPSMGTDTQYF
DNA: TGTGCCAGTAGCCCTTCTATGGGCACAGATACGCAGTATTTT

size: NA
D: NA
J: TRBJ2-7
V: TRBV28
CDR3: CASSFRGGTYEQYF
DNA: TGTGCCAGCAGTTTCAGGGGCGGTACGTACGAGCAGTACTTC

size: NA
D: NA
J: TRBJ1-5
V: TRBV7-2
CDR3: CASSKQDTNQPQHF
DNA: TGTGCCAGCAGCAAACAGGATACAAATCAGCCCCAGCATTTT

size: NA
D: NA
J: TRBJ1-2
V: TRBV2
CDR3: CASRAKSGYTF
DNA: TGTGCCAGCAGAGCGAAATCCGGCTACACCTTC

size: few
D: TRBD1
J: TRBJ2-7
V: TRBV29-1
CDR3: CSVRFRDRGSYEQYF
DNA: TGCAGCGTCCGCTTTAGGGACAGGGGGTCCTACGAGCAGTACTTC

size: NA
D: NA
J: TRBJ2-5
V: TRBV7-7
CDR3: CASSRSGNQETQYF
DNA: TGTGCTAGCAGCCGGTCAGGAAACCAAGAGACCCAGTACTTC

size: NA
D: TRBD2
J: TRBJ2-4
V: TRBV24-1
CDR3: CATTTRASGATLAKNIQYF
DNA: TGTGCCACCACTACGAGGGCCAGCGGGGCCACCCTAGCCAAAAACATTCAGTACTTC

size: few
D: TRBD1
J: TRBJ1-2
V: TRBV25-1
CDR3: CASSEIAGTGSGYTF
DNA: TGTGCCAGCAGTGAAATCGCCGGGACAGGGAGTGGCTACACCTTC

size: NA
D: NA
J: TRBJ1-1
V: TRBV28
CDR3: CASSFSRQKTTGAFF
DNA: TGTGCCAGCAGTTTTTCTAGACAGAAAACTACCGGAGCTTTCTTT

size: NA
D: TRBD2
J: TRBJ2-3
V: TRBV19
CDR3: CASSDGGRERTQYF
DNA: TGTGCCAGTAGTGATGGCGGGAGGGAGCGTACGCAGTATTTT

size: NA
D: TRBD2
J: TRBJ2-3
V: TRBV2
CDR3: CASSGREGLTTQYF
DNA: TGTGCCAGCAGTGGGCGGGAGGGCCTCACCACGCAGTATTTT

size: NA
D: TRBD2
J: TRBJ2-3
V: TRBV11-2
CDR3: CASSLDGRDNTQYF
DNA: TGTGCCAGCAGCTTAGACGGGAGGGATAATACGCAGTATTTT

size: NA
D: NA
J: TRBJ2-3
V: TRBV10-1
CDR3: CASSAGTDTQYF
DNA: TGCGCCAGCAGTGCGGGCACAGATACGCAGTATTTT

size: NA
D: NA
J: TRBJ2-5
V: TRBV9
CDR3: CASSPRWGDKTQYF
DNA: TGTGCCAGCAGCCCCCGGTGGGGAGATAAGACCCAGTACTTC

size: few
D: NA
J: TRBJ2-2
V: TRBV10-1
CDR3: CASSDLPLTGELFF
DNA: TGCGCCAGCAGTGATTTACCCCTAACCGGGGAGCTGTTTTTT

size: NA
D: NA
J: TRBJ2-7
V: TRBV6-2/TRBV6-3
CDR3: CASSSDRGEQYF
DNA: TGTGCCAGCAGCTCCGATAGGGGCGAGCAGTACTTC

size: NA
D: NA
J: TRBJ2-5
V: TRBV30
CDR3: CAWSPFQETQYF
DNA: TGTGCCTGGAGCCCCTTCCAAGAGACCCAGTACTTC